This is a list of T cell receptor beta chains from one sample in a study of cytomegalovirus exposure and HLA in healthy donors. Clones were read by immunoSEQ multiplex PCR, and TCRdb kept only the in-frame ones, dropping some. The sample holds roughly 130,000 clones, around 65% seen once. What was sequenced was PBMCs. The receptors here all came from a woman in her sixties or seventies in good health and CMV-seronegative. CDR3s include the opening cysteine and the closing phenylalanine or tryptophan. The D gene is left open where the match is weak. Size values are once, few and many counts, or a class for expanded clones, and some rows have none.

TRBJ1-5	.	TRBD1	TRBV13	15	TGTGCCAGCAGCTTGGGACAGGCTAGCAATCAGCCCCAGCATTTT	CASSLGQASNQPQHF
TRBJ1-1	.	.	TRBV18	14	TGTGCCAGCTCACCGGGAAGGGGTGGCACTGAAGCTTTCTTT	CASSPGRGGTEAFF
TRBJ1-5	many	TRBD1	TRBV18	14	TGTGCCAGCTCACTTGGACAGGGGTATCAGCCCCAGCATTTT	CASSLGQGYQPQHF
TRBJ2-1	.	TRBD2	TRBV10-3	15	TGTGCCATCAGCGTGACTAGCGGGAAGGCGAATGAGCAGTTCTTC	CAISVTSGKANEQFF
TRBJ2-2	.	.	TRBV19	16	TGTGCCAGTAACCCAATCCCCGGGGGGAACACCGGGGAGCTGTTTTTT	CASNPIPGGNTGELFF
TRBJ2-2	.	.	TRBV27	14	TGTGCCAGCAGCAAAGGGGTCTTAACCGGGGAGCTGTTTTTT	CASSKGVLTGELFF
TRBJ2-1	.	TRBD2	TRBV9	14	TGTGCCAGCAGCGTAGCGGGGGGTGACAATGAGCAGTTCTTC	CASSVAGGDNEQFF
TRBJ1-2	few	.	TRBV2	13	TGTGCCAGCAGTAATACAGCCAACTATGGCTACACCTTC	CASSNTANYGYTF
TRBJ2-1	.	TRBD2	TRBV5-1	16	TGCGCCAGCAGCAAGGGGGGACTAGCGGAATACAATGAGCAGTTCTTC	CASSKGGLAEYNEQFF
TRBJ1-2	.	TRBD1	TRBV19	15	TGTGCCAGTAGTATTCAGGGGGTCGGAACGGACGGCTACACCTTC	CASSIQGVGTDGYTF
TRBJ1-1	few	.	TRBV7-3	13	TGTGCCAGCAGCTATACAGGATACACTGAAGCTTTCTTT	CASSYTGYTEAFF
TRBJ1-5	.	.	TRBV7-2	15	TGTGCCAGCAGCTTGTCTAGGGGCAGCGATCAGCCCCAGCATTTT	CASSLSRGSDQPQHF
TRBJ2-2	.	TRBD2	TRBV7-8	17	TGTGCCAGCAGCCTCAAGACTAGCGGGAGCGACACCGGGGAGCTGTTTTTT	CASSLKTSGSDTGELFF
TRBJ1-2	.	TRBD1	TRBV6-6	15	TGTGCCAGCACAAGGGCAGGGGGCACTAACTATGGCTACACCTTC	CASTRAGGTNYGYTF
TRBJ2-1	.	TRBD2	TRBV7-2	15	TGTGCCAGCGAGGACAGCGGGAGGCGATACAATGAGCAGTTCTTC	CASEDSGRRYNEQFF
TRBJ2-5	.	TRBD1	TRBV7-2	14	TGTGCCAGCAGCCCCTGGACAGGGCAAGAGACCCAGTACTTC	CASSPWTGQETQYF
TRBJ1-3	.	TRBD1	TRBV5-6	15	TGTGCCAGCAGCTTGGGGGGACAGATTGGAAACACCATATATTTT	CASSLGGQIGNTIYF
TRBJ2-3	.	.	TRBV6-6	14	TGTGCCAGCAGCCGAGGACAGTACACAGATACGCAGTATTTT	CASSRGQYTDTQYF
TRBJ2-7	once	TRBD1	TRBV6-1	14	TGTGCCAGCTCCCCTCTCAGGGGGCTGGGCGAGCAGTACTTC	CASSPLRGLGEQYF
TRBJ2-3	few	.	TRBV28	15	TGTGCCAGCAGTTTTCGGCGGGACCGCACAGATACGCAGTATTTT	CASSFRRDRTDTQYF
TRBJ2-3	.	.	TRBV28	15	TGTGCCAGCAGTTTAGCGGGACCGAATGTTGATACGCAGTATTTT	CASSLAGPNVDTQYF
TRBJ2-1	few	TRBD2	TRBV6-5	14	TGTGCCAGCAGGCGGGGGGGGTCCCACAATGAGCAGTTCTTC	CASRRGGSHNEQFF
TRBJ2-5	.	TRBD1	TRBV5-4	15	TGTGCCAGCAGCCCGGACAGGGGGCAGGGAGAGACCCAGTACTTC	CASSPDRGQGETQYF
TRBJ1-4	few	.	TRBV1	16	TGCACCAGCAGCCAAGATAGAATCGGGTCCCAAGAAAAACTGTTTTTT	CTSSQDRIGSQEKLFF
TRBJ2-5	few	.	TRBV7-2	17	.	CASSLVIGVSVRGTQYF
TRBJ2-5	.	TRBD1	TRBV18	14	TGTGCCAGCTCACCAATGACAGGGGAAGAGACCCAGTACTTC	CASSPMTGEETQYF
TRBJ1-1	.	TRBD1	TRBV10-2	15	TGCGCCAGCAGAGGGACAGGGGGGAAGTTTACTGAAGCTTTCTTT	CASRGTGGKFTEAFF
TRBJ2-3	.	TRBD2	TRBV4-2	18	TGTGCCAGCAGCCAAGGCGGGGGTACTAGCGGGGGGTATGATACGCAGTATTTT	CASSQGGGTSGGYDTQYF
TRBJ1-2	.	.	TRBV7-2	13	TGTGCCAGCAGCTCCCGGGACAAAGGAGGCTACACCTTC	CASSSRDKGGYTF
TRBJ2-1	.	TRBD1	TRBV7-9	15	TGTGCCAGCAGCTTAGCCGGGACAGCGTACAATGAGCAGTTCTTC	CASSLAGTAYNEQFF
TRBJ2-1	.	.	TRBV19	13	TGTGCCAGTAGTTACAGGACCTACAATGAGCAGTTCTTC	CASSYRTYNEQFF
TRBJ2-7	.	TRBD1	TRBV9	16	TGTGCCAGCAGCGTAGACGGGACAGGGAAATCCTACGAGCAGTACTTC	CASSVDGTGKSYEQYF
TRBJ1-4	.	.	TRBV7-9	18	TGTGCCAGCAGCTCGTGGGGAGGTCGCGTTTTGCCTAATGAAAAACTGTTTTTT	CASSSWGGRVLPNEKLFF
TRBJ1-5	.	.	TRBV19	15	TGTGCCAGTAGTACGATCGGGGGGAGCAATCAGCCCCAGCATTTT	CASSTIGGSNQPQHF
TRBJ1-4	.	.	TRBV4-1	17	TGCGCCAGCAGCCAAGGGCAGGGGCGTTCAACTAATGAAAAACTGTTTTTT	CASSQGQGRSTNEKLFF
TRBJ2-5	.	.	TRBV2	15	TGTGCCAGCAGTTTCCCTTCTCAGGGAAGGGAGACCCAGTACTTC	CASSFPSQGRETQYF
TRBJ2-2	.	TRBD1	TRBV27	14	TGTGCCAGCAGTCGGGCAGGGGGTACCGGGGAGCTGTTTTTT	CASSRAGGTGELFF
TRBJ2-7	.	TRBD2	TRBV9	14	TGTGCCAGCACCCGGGGGGGGCCTTCCTACGAGCAGTACTTC	CASTRGGPSYEQYF
TRBJ2-2	.	.	TRBV7-3	14	TGTGCCAGCAGCTTAATTGCCACTCCCGGGGAGCTGTTTTTT	CASSLIATPGELFF
TRBJ2-1	few	.	TRBV23-1	18	TGCGCCAGCAGTCAACGCCTCGCCGGGATCCGCTCCTACAATGAGCAGTTCTTC	CASSQRLAGIRSYNEQFF
TRBJ2-5	.	TRBD1	TRBV19	13	TGTGCCAGTAGTATCGACAGGGGTGAGACCCAGTACTTC	CASSIDRGETQYF
TRBJ2-1	.	TRBD2	TRBV5-1	15	TGCGCCAGCAGCTCTCGAGCGGGGGGGCACGATGAGCAGTTCTTC	CASSSRAGGHDEQFF
TRBJ2-7	.	.	TRBV6-6	15	TGTGCCAGCAGGGAATTGCAGGCAAATCCCTACGAGCAGTACTTC	CASRELQANPYEQYF
TRBJ1-6	.	TRBD1	TRBV18	14	TGTGCCAGCTCGCCCCGGACAGGGAATTCACCCCTCCACTTT	CASSPRTGNSPLHF
TRBJ2-2	few	.	TRBV13	13	TGTGCCAGCACCCAGTGGAACACCGGGGAGCTGTTTTTT	CASTQWNTGELFF
TRBJ1-1	once	.	TRBV2	14	TGTGCCAGCAGTGATCCGGGGGTGAACACTGAAGCTTTCTTT	CASSDPGVNTEAFF
TRBJ1-5	.	.	TRBV19	16	TGTGCCAGTAGTATAGGCGGGCAGTTTAGCAATCAGCCCCAGCATTTT	CASSIGGQFSNQPQHF
TRBJ1-5	.	.	TRBV18	16	TGTGCCAGCTCACCACCGGCAGGGTCGAACAATCAGCCCCAGCATTTT	CASSPPAGSNNQPQHF
TRBJ1-2	.	.	TRBV19	14	TGTGCCAGTAGTATCCGGGGGACGAGCTATGGCTACACCTTC	CASSIRGTSYGYTF